This T cell receptor beta chain originates from a study of control samples from healthy donors and cancer patients. Produced via immunoSEQ multiplex PCR; TCRdb's table is partial and in-frame only. Of about 73,000 clones in the sample, about 90% were seen once. The germline CDR1 and CDR2 sequences are MNHEY and SMNVEV (reference sequence). This CDR3 contains 12 residues. Trimming cost V 0 bases and J 11 bases, with 8 bases left between them. What was sequenced was blood. The sequence was collected from a woman between 45 and 60 years old in good health. This sequence joins TRBV27 and TRBJ1-5, with D possibly matching TRBD1 (6 bases). CDR3 coding DNA: TGTGCCAGCAGTTTATCAGGGGGAACCCAGCATTTT. This encodes CASSLSGGTQHF.